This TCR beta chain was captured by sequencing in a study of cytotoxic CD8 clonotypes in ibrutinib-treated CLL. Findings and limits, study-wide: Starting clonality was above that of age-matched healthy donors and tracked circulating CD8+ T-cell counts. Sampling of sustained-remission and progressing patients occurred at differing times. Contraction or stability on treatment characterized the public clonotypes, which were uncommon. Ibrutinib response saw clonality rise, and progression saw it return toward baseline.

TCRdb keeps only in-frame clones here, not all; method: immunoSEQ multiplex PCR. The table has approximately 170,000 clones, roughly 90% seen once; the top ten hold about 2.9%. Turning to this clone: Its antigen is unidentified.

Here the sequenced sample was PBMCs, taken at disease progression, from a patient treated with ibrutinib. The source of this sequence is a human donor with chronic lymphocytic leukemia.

The CDR3 loop reads CASSLDRVSDTQYF. The CDR3 DNA reads TGTGCCAGCAGCCTGGACAGGGTTTCAGATACGCAGTATTTT. V is TRBV11-1 and J is TRBJ2-3; 8 positions match TRBD1. Germline V gives CDR1 SGHAT, CDR2 FQDESV (reference sequence). This CDR3 region has 14 residues. J gave up 4 bases and V 5 bases, and 5 bases lay outside the gene matches.